These 2 T cell receptor beta chains were sequenced from one sample in a study of memory CD8 T cells in hepatitis C reinfection. Time point denoted: pre-reinfection, 55 to 20 weeks before reinfection detection. The sorted cells went straight to TCR sequencing with no prior in vitro expansion. Assay used: immunoSEQ multiplex PCR; TCRdb lists only in-frame clones, some missing. The sample yields approximately 50,000 clones, roughly nine tenths seen once. Material: naive CD8+ T cells sorted from blood. These receptors were collected from a man aged 18 to 30 with hepatitis C virus infection.

The count of this clone is one. The J gene is TRBJ2-3, the V gene TRBV4-1; 10 bases align to TRBD1. This CDR3 spans 15 amino acids. Germline CDR1 MGHRA, CDR2 YSYEKL. V was pared by 0 bases and J by 4 bases, with 1 base of the junction left unmatched. This CDR3 reads CASSQDGQGADTQYF. CDR3 bases: TGCGCCAGCAGCCAAGATGGACAGGGGGCAGATACGCAGTATTTT.

The V call is TRBV9, the J call TRBJ2-1, with TRBD2 identical over 7 bases. This CDR3 is built from 14 residues. Germline lookup yields CDR1 SGDLS and CDR2 YYNGEE. V lost 0 bases to trimming and J lost 7 bases; unmatched junction nucleotides: 4. DNA for the CDR3: TGTGCCAGCAGCGTAGCGGGAGCGGGGAATGAGCAGTTCTTC. It is translated as CASSVAGAGNEQFF.